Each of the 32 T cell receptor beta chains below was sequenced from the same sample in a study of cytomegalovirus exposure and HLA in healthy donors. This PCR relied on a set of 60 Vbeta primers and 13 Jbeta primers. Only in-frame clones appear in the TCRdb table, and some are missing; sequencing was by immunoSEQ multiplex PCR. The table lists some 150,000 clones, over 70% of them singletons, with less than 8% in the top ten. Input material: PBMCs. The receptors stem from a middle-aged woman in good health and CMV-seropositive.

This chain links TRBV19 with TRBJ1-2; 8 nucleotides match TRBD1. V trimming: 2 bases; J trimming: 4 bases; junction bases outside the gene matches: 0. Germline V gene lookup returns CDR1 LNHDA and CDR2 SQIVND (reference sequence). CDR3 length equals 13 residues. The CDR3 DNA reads TGTGCCAGTAGTATACAGGGGGCCTATGGCTACACCTTC. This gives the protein CASSIQGAYGYTF. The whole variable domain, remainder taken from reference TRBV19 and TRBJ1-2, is DGGITQSPKYLFRKEGQNVTLSCEQNLNHDAMYWYRQDPGQGLRLIYYSQIVNDFQKGDIAEGYSVSREKKESFPLTVTSAQKNPTAFYLCASSIQGAYGYTFGSGTRLTVV.

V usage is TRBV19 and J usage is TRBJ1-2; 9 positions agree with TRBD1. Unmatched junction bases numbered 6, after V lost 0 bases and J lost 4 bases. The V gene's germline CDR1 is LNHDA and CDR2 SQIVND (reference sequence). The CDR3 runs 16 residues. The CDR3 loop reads CASSIDWTGETYGYTF. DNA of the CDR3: TGTGCCAGTAGTATAGATTGGACAGGGGAGACCTATGGCTACACCTTC.

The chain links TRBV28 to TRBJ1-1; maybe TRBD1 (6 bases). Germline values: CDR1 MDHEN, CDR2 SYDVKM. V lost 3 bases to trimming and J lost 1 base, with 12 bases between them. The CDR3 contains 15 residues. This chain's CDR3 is CASSFMGRGNTEAFF. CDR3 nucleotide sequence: TGTGCCAGCAGTTTTATGGGCAGGGGGAACACTGAAGCTTTCTTT.

This CDR3 is CASSPYRTGPQHF. The CDR3 DNA reads as TGTGCCAGCAGCCCATACCGGACTGGGCCCCAGCATTTT. The V call is TRBV7-2, the J call TRBJ1-5; D is undetermined. Trimming took off 5 bases at V and 9 bases at J, with 14 bases between the two ends. This CDR3 has 13 residues. Germline assignment: CDR1 SGHTA and CDR2 FQGNSA.

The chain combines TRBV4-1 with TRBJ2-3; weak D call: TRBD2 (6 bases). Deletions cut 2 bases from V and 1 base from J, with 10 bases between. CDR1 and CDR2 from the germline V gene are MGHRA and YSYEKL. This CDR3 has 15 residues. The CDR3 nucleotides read TGCGCCAGCAGCCAATGGGGGGACCGCACAGATACGCAGTATTTT. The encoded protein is CASSQWGDRTDTQYF.

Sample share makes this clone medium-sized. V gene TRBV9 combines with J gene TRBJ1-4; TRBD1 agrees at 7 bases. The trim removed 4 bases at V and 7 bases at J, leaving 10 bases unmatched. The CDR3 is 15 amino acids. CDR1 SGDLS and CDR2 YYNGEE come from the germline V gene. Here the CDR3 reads CASSPSTGNGEKLFF. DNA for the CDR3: TGTGCCAGCAGCCCCTCGACAGGGAACGGTGAAAAACTGTTTTTT.

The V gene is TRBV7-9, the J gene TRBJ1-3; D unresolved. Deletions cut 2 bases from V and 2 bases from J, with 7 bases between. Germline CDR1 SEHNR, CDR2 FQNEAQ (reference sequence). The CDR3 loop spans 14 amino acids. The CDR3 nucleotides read TGTGCCAGCAGCTTAATGGGCGCTGGAAACACCATATATTTT. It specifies CASSLMGAGNTIYF.

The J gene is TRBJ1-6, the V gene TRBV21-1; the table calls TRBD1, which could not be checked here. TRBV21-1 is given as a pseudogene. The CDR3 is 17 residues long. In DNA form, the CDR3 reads TGTGCCAGCAGCAAAGAGTTTGCCACAGGACAGTGCTCACCCCTCCACTTT. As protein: CASSKEFATGQCSPLHF.

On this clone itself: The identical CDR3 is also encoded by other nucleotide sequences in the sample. CDR3 protein: CASSYSQYSNQPQHF. The CDR3 DNA is TGTGCCAGCAGTTACTCACAGTATAGCAATCAGCCCCAGCATTTT. The rearrangement links TRBV6-5 to TRBJ1-5, with no clear D. There are 15 residues in the CDR3. Trimming removed 0 bases from V and 0 bases from J, with 6 bases in between. Germline CDR1 is MNHEY and CDR2 is SVGAGI.

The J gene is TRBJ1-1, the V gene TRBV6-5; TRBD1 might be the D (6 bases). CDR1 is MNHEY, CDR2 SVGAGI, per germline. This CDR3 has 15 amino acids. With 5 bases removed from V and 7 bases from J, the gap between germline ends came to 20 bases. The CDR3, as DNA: TGTGCCAGCAGTACGCCCGTCGGCAGGGGCGGTGAAGCTTTCTTT. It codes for CASSTPVGRGGEAFF.

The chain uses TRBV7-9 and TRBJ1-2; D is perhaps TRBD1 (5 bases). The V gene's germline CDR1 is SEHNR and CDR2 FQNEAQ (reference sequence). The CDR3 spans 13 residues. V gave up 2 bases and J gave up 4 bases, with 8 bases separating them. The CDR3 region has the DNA TGTGCCAGCAGCTTACAGGGATTCTATGGCTACACCTTC. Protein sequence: CASSLQGFYGYTF.

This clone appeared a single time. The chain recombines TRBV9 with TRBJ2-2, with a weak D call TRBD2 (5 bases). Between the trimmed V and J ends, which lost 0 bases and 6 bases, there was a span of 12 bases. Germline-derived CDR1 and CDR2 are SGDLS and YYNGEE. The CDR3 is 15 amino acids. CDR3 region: CASSVGPRGPGELFF. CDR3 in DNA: TGTGCCAGCAGCGTAGGGCCTCGGGGTCCCGGGGAGCTGTTTTTT.

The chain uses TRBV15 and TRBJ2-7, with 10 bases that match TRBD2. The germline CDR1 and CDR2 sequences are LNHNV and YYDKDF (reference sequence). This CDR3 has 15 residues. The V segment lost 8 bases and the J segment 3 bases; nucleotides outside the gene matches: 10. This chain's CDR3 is CATAEASGGRYEQYF. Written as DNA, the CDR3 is TGTGCCACCGCGGAGGCTAGCGGGGGCCGCTACGAGCAGTACTTC.

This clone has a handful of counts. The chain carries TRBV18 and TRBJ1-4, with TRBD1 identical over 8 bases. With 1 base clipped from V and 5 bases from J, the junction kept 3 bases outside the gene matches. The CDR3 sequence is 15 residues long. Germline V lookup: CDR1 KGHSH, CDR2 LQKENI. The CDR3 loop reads CASSPRQGANEKLFF. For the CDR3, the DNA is TGTGCCAGCTCACCACGTCAGGGGGCGAATGAAAAACTGTTTTTT.

CDR3 DNA: TGTGCCAGCAGCCCGACCGGGAGTCCTAATGAAAAACTGTTTTTT. Translation: CASSPTGSPNEKLFF. The V gene is TRBV5-4, the J gene TRBJ1-4, with D hard to call. Germline-derived CDR1 and CDR2 are SGHNT and YYREEE (reference sequence). The CDR3 is 15 amino acids. The V end lost 4 bases, the J end lost 3 bases, and 13 bases lay between the germline ends.

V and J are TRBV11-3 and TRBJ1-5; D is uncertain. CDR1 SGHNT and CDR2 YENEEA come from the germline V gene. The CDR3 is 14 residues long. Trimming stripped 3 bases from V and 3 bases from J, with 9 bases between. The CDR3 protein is CASSFLQSNQPQHF. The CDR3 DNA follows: TGTGCCAGCAGCTTTTTACAGTCCAATCAGCCCCAGCATTTT.

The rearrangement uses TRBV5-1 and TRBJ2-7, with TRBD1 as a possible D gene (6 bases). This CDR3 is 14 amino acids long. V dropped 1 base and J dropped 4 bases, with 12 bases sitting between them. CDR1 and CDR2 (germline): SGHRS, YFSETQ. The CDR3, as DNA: TGCGCCAGCAGCTTGTACCAGGGGAGTTACGAGCAGTACTTC. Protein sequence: CASSLYQGSYEQYF.

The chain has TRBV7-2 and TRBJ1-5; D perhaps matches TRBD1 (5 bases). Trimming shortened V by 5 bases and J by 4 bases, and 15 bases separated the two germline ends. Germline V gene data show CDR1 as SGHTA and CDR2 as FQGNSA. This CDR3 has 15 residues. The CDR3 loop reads CASSPQWGPNQPQHF. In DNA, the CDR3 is TGTGCCAGCAGCCCTCAGTGGGGCCCTAATCAGCCCCAGCATTTT.

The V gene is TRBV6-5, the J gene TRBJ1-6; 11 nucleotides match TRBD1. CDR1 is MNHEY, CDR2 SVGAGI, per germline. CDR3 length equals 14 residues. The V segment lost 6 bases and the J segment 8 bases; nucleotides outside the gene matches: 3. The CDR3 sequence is CASRGQGVDSPLHF. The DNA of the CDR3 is TGTGCCAGCAGGGGACAGGGGGTCGATTCACCCCTCCACTTT.

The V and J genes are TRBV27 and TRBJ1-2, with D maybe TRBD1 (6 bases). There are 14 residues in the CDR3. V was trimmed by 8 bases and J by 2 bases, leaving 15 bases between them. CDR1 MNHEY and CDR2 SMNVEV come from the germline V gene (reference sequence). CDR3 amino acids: CASSAGTLNYGYTF. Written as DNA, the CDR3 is TGTGCCAGCTCTGCAGGGACATTGAACTATGGCTACACCTTC.

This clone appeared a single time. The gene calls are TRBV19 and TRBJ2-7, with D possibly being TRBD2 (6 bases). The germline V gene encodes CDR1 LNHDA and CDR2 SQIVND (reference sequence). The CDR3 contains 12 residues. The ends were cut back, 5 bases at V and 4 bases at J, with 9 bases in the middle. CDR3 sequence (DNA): TGTGCCAGTAGTTACGGGACTTACGAGCAGTACTTC. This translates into CASSYGTYEQYF.

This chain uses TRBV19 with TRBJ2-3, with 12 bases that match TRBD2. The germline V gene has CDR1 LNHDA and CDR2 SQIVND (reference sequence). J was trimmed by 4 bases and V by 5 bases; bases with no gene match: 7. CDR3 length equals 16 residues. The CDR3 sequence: CASSVGPSGGADTQYF. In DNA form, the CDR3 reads TGTGCCAGTAGTGTTGGCCCTAGCGGGGGGGCAGATACGCAGTATTTT.

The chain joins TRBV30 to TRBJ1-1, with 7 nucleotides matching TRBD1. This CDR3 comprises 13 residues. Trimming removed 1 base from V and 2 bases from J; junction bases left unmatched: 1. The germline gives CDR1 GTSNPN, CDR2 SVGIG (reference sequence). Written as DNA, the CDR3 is TGTGCCTGGAGTGACAGGGGAAACACTGAAGCTTTCTTT. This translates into CAWSDRGNTEAFF.

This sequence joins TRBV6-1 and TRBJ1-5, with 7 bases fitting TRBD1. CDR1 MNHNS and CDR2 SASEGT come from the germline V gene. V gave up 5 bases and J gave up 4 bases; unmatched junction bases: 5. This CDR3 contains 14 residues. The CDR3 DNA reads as TGTGCCAGCAGTTCGACAGGGTCTAATCAGCCCCAGCATTTT. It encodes CASSSTGSNQPQHF.

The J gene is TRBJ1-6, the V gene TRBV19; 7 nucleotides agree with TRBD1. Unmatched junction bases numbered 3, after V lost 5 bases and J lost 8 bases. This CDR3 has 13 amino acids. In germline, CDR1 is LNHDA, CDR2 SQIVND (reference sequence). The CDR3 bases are TGTGCCAGTAGTCTAACAGGGGATTCACCCCTCCACTTT. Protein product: CASSLTGDSPLHF.

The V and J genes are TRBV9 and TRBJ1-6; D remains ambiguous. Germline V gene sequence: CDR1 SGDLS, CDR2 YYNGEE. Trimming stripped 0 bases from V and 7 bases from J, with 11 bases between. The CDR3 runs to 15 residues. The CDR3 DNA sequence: TGTGCCAGCAGCGTAGAGGCAGGCTACAATTCACCCCTCCACTTT. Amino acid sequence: CASSVEAGYNSPLHF.

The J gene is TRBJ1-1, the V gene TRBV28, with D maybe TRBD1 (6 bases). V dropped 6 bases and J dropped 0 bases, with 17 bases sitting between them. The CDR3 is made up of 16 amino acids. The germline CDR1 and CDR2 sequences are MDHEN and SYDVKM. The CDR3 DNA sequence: TGTGCCAGCAGCCCCTCTGTAGGGGGAATGAACACTGAAGCTTTCTTT. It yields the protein CASSPSVGGMNTEAFF.

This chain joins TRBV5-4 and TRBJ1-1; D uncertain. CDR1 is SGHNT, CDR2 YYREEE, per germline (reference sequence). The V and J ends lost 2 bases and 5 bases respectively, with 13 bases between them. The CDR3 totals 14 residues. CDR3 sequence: CASSFSGVGTEAFF. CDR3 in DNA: TGTGCCAGCAGCTTTTCGGGAGTTGGAACTGAAGCTTTCTTT.

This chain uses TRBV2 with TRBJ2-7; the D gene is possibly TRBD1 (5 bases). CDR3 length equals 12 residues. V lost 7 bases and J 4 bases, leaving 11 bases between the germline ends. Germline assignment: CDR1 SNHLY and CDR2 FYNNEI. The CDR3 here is CASNSGLYEQYF. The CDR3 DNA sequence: TGTGCCAGCAATTCAGGGTTATACGAGCAGTACTTC.

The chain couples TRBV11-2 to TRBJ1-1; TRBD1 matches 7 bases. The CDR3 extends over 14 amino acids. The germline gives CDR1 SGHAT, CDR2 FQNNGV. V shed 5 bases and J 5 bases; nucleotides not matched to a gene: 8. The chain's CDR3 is CASSAMRGRTEAFF. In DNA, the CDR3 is TGTGCCAGCAGCGCTATGAGGGGGCGGACTGAAGCTTTCTTT. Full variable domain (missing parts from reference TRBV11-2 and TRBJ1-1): EAGVAQSPRYKIIEKRQSVAFWCNPISGHATLYWYQQILGQGPKLLIQFQNNGVVDDSQLPKDRFSAERLKGVDSTLKIQPAKLEDSAVYLCASSAMRGRTEAFFGQGTRLTVV.

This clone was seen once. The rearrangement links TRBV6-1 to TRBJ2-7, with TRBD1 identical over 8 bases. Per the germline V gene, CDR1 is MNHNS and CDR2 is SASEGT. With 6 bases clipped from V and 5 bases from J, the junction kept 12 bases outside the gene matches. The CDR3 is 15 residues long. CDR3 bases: TGTGCCAGCAGATCAACCGGGACAGGATTTGACGAGCAGTACTTC. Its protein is CASRSTGTGFDEQYF.

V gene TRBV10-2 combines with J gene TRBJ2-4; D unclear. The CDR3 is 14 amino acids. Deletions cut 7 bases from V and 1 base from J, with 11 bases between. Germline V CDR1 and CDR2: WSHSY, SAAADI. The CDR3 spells CASTSDPAKNIQYF. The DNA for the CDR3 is TGCGCCAGCACAAGCGACCCCGCCAAAAACATTCAGTACTTC.